A single T cell receptor beta chain is shown here with its context. CDR1 and CDR2 (germline): SGHRS, YFSETQ. The CDR3 consists of 15 residues. V gave up 5 bases and J gave up 4 bases; unmatched junction bases: 12. This record belongs to a study of chemoradiotherapy in HPV16-positive cancers. Here immunoSEQ multiplex PCR was the method, and the copy in TCRdb shows in-frame clones only, minus some. There are 1,500 to 2,000 clones in the sample; roughly 70% occur only once, and over 8.5% lies in the top ten. V and J are TRBV5-1 and TRBJ2-7, with TRBD1 matching 7 bases. The starting material was tumor tissue, obtained from a patient who underwent chemoradiotherapy. This clonotype was obtained from a human donor with HPV-associated anogenital cancer. CDR3 protein: CASSRQGHQKYEQYF. The CDR3 DNA reads as TGCGCCAGCAGTAGACAGGGCCATCAAAAGTACGAGCAGTACTTC.